This paragraph covers one TCR beta chain sequence. Its antigen is currently unknown. V dropped 2 bases and J dropped 1 base, with 12 bases sitting between them. The CDR3 runs 15 residues. CDR1 and CDR2 from the germline V gene are SGHTA and FQGNSA. This sample stems from a study of cytotoxic CD8 clonotypes in ibrutinib-treated CLL. The protocol was immunoSEQ multiplex PCR, while the TCRdb copy is restricted to in-frame clones and leaves out a portion. The table lists about 200,000 clones, roughly 65% of them singletons. Findings and caveats of the study: Once treatment began, public clonotypes, which were uncommon, contracted or stayed stable.

The clonotype comes from a human donor with chronic lymphocytic leukemia. Sequencing was performed on PBMCs, taken after 12 months of ibrutinib treatment. V usage is TRBV7-2 and J usage is TRBJ2-7; D gene uncertain. CDR3 amino acids: CASSLHGSISYEQYF. As DNA, the CDR3 is TGTGCCAGCAGCTTACACGGCTCGATATCCTACGAGCAGTACTTC.